The present T cell receptor (beta chain) was sequenced within a study of T cells in women clearing cervical HPV infection (dated 2018 in TCRdb). Regarding the research as a whole: The cases were 25 to 30 women with histologically confirmed HPV16-related CIN3 or worse, and 2 of those women had invasive cancers. Blood from cases was drawn at the visit where the lesion was first identified, while blood from controls was drawn once the infection was no longer detected. A median age of approximately 30 years was observed in cases versus 38 to 40 in controls, and no significant differences in baseline characteristics were found. The exploratory proof-of-principle case-control study was nested within the Guanacaste HPV Natural History Study in Costa Rica and compared TCR repertoires across cervical HPV16 outcomes. Five blinded duplicates per group were added as quality controls, giving about 60 samples: around 50 participants and 10 replicates. Cases and controls were matched on age within five years and on year of sample collection. Among cases, blood sampling occurred a median of around 160 days after lesion detection, with an interquartile range of roughly 85 to 220 days. The parent cohort enrolled roughly 9,400 women aged 18 or older in Guanacaste, Costa Rica, in about 1993 to 1995 and followed the women for more than six years. Controls were around 24 women whose single incident HPV16 infection cleared within 12 months without precancer or cancer developing. Because only a few women had HLA typing data, the possibility that HLA type acted as a confounder could not be ruled out. Study-level results and caveats: TRBV6-7 relative abundance was lower in cases than in controls (about 0.099% versus 0.16%; Bonferroni P = 0.0008). T-cell numbers per sample were unknown, so richness differences could reflect varying T-cell content rather than repertoire biology. Random forest classifiers combining richness and V gene abundances distinguished cases from controls with an estimated AUC of around 0.79. The cross-sectional design could not show whether associations preceded infection or resulted from it; effector/memory subsets and HPV-specific T cells were not isolated. Significantly higher TCR repertoire richness was observed in CIN3+ cases than in controls across sequencing depths, whereas no difference in evenness was found.

Every participant had a single incident cervical HPV16 infection, and prevalent HPV16 infections were excluded. Cervical HPV DNA was detected by MY09/MY11 PCR and genotyped by dot-blot hybridization. Around 16 mL of heparinized blood was centrifuged, after which the buffy coat was aliquoted, frozen at -30 degrees C, and then stored at -80 degrees C. Genomic DNA was extracted from buffy coat specimens using QIAGEN kits. Remarks on this clone: Its antigen target is currently unknown. Read coverage stops 3 residues before the CDR3 terminus; the germline J gene supplies the remainder.

Spanning cysteine to phenylalanine, the CDR3 consists of 13 amino acids. The DNA covers only part of the CDR3, 30 bases in frame from base 1. Reading the germline V gene gives CDR1 SNHLY and CDR2 FYNNEI. V is clipped by 5 bases and J by 5 bases, and the sequence between their germline boundaries is 7 bases long. Using the immunoSEQ assay, multiplex PCR amplified TCR beta CDR3 regions from an average of roughly 1,100 ng of genomic DNA per sample. Primer bias was corrected in the assay by using a complete synthetic TCR repertoire to establish an amplification baseline. The amplicons were sequenced on the Illumina platform. The published analysis was carried out like this. Sequences were error-corrected by clustering with frequency ratios and a modified nearest-neighbor algorithm and were then analyzed in the immunoSEQ Analyzer with IMGT gene definitions. At each rarefaction depth, TCR richness and evenness were averaged across 20 rarefaction repeats, and samples with fewer sequences than that depth were excluded. V, D and J gene relative abundances were compared between groups with Wilcoxon rank sum tests, applying FDR correction. An intraclass correlation of around 96% for TCR richness and an average of about 77% across 66 gene segments were obtained from the blinded duplicates. TCRdb obtained this table from immuneACCESS and retained in-frame rearrangements with V and J assigned. These tables miss some clones; where compared with another copy, unresolved V genes account for less than half of the shortfall, and the remainder is unexplained. V and J calls and clone size are as listed in that table; D and trimming were resolved from the DNA. This sample's table lists under 40,000 clones. Of the sample, 3.5% to 4.5% falls within the top ten clones.

The sequenced material came from blood buffy coat. The receptor was derived from a woman aged 18 to 75 with a cervical HPV16 infection that either progressed to CIN3+ or cleared (not recorded which). This chain is built from TRBV2 and TRBJ1-6, with no reliable assignment of the D segment. The CDR3 DNA, read in part, is TGTGCCAGCAGTCGTCAGAATAATTCACCC. This encodes CASSRQNNSP. The CDR3, in full, reads CASSRQNNSPLHF.